The 21 T cell receptor beta chains reported below all come from one sample, sequenced in a study of Graves' ophthalmopathy and Graves' hyperthyroidism. RNA transcripts provided the template for amplifying TCR beta CDR3 regions. HTBI primers primed a first-round RT-PCR, and a second-round multiplex PCR followed. TCRdb reprocessed the multiplex PCR reads with MiXCR, giving one entry per CDR3 protein. The profile shows around 1,000,000 distinct CDR3 sequences, roughly 35% of them singletons. Sequenced: peripheral blood or thyroid tissue (not recorded which). Receptors originate from an adult man with Graves' hyperthyroidism.

The chain employs TRBV5-1 and TRBJ1-4; D is undetermined. Germline loops: CDR1 SGHRS, CDR2 YFSETQ. The CDR3 covers 13 residues. V lost 0 bases, J lost 7 bases, and 7 bases lay in between. The CDR3 bases are TGCGCCAGCAGCTTGGCACCGAGTGAAAAACTGTTTTTT. Its translation: CASSLAPSEKLFF.

This chain joins TRBV25-1 and TRBJ1-2, with a possible D match to TRBD1 (5 bases). Germline CDR1 MGHDK, CDR2 SYGVNS. With 6 bases removed from V and 6 bases from J, the gap between germline ends came to 8 bases. The CDR3 loop spans 11 amino acids. CDR3 sequence reads: CASRGQDGYTF. CDR3 DNA: TGTGCCAGCAGGGGGCAGGATGGCTACACCTTC.

The chain carries TRBV7-9 and TRBJ2-7; D possibly matches TRBD1 or TRBD2 (6 bases each). The V end was cut by 0 bases, the J end by 9 bases, with 30 bases between. This CDR3 is built from 19 residues. CDR1 is SEHNR, CDR2 FQNEAQ, per germline (reference sequence). CDR3 nucleotide sequence: TGTGCCAGCAGCTTAGCGAAGCCGGGGGCTCCGCTATTGGATTGGGGGCAGTACTTC. Protein sequence: CASSLAKPGAPLLDWGQYF.

The V and J genes are TRBV24-1 and TRBJ1-2; 8 bases map to TRBD1. CDR1 and CDR2 from the germline V gene are KGHDR and SFDVKD. V shed 5 bases, J shed 4 bases, and the junction held 2 bases outside the gene matches. The CDR3 is 13 amino acids. CDR3 region: CATSADRGYGYTF. The CDR3 nucleotides read TGTGCCACCAGTGCAGACAGGGGCTATGGCTACACCTTC.

In this sample, this clonotype turned up many times. The chain has TRBV7-9 and TRBJ1-1; a weak D match, TRBD1 (5 bases). Germline CDR1 and CDR2: SEHNR and FQNEAQ (reference sequence). The germline V and J ends were trimmed by 5 bases and 5 bases, with 15 bases remaining between them. This CDR3 contains 14 residues. CDR3: CASSTPQGGTEAFF. The CDR3 DNA follows: TGTGCCAGCAGCACACCCCAGGGAGGAACTGAAGCTTTCTTT.

The sample holds many counts of this clonotype. The rearrangement joins TRBV28 to TRBJ2-6, with 7 bases aligning to TRBD2. The J segment lost 2 bases and the V segment lost 7 bases, leaving 5 bases of the junction unmatched. This CDR3 has 15 amino acids. The germline gives CDR1 MDHEN, CDR2 SYDVKM. In DNA form, the CDR3 reads TGTGCCAGCAACCGGGGGGACGCTGGGGCCAACGTCCTGACTTTC. This translates into CASNRGDAGANVLTF.

The chain joins TRBV5-1 to TRBJ2-7; TRBD2 might be the D (5 bases). Trimming cost V 5 bases and J 5 bases, with 17 bases left between them. Germline CDR1 SGHRS, CDR2 YFSETQ. The CDR3 is 14 amino acids. This CDR3 is CASSTTGSANEQYF. The CDR3 DNA sequence: TGCGCCAGCAGTACCACGGGGAGCGCGAACGAGCAGTACTTC.

This clonotype was detected ten times or more. The rearrangement uses TRBV2 and TRBJ1-4, with 7 bases aligning to TRBD1. With 3 bases clipped from V and 8 bases from J, the junction kept 6 bases outside the gene matches. From germline, CDR1 is SNHLY and CDR2 FYNNEI. CDR3 length: 14 amino acids. The CDR3 bases are TGTGCCAGCAGTGATCAGGGGGGAGGCGAAAAACTGTTTTTT. Protein product: CASSDQGGGEKLFF.

The chain links TRBV20-1 to TRBJ2-5; 8 bases agree with TRBD1. Germline assignment: CDR1 DFQATT and CDR2 SNEGSKA (reference sequence). The junction had 17 bases not matched to a gene; V was cut back by 6 bases and J by 11 bases. The CDR3 consists of 14 residues. The CDR3 reads CSAQDRGLHMLQYF. In DNA form, the CDR3 reads TGCAGTGCACAAGACAGGGGACTCCATATGTTGCAGTACTTC.

The chain recombines TRBV28 with TRBJ2-5, with D unclear. V dropped 1 base and J dropped 5 bases, with 8 bases sitting between them. Looked up from germline, CDR1 is MDHEN and CDR2 is SYDVKM. CDR3 length: 13 amino acids. The CDR3 DNA follows: TGTGCCAGCAGTTTATTTGCAAGGGAGACCCAGTACTTC. This translates into CASSLFARETQYF.

The V call is TRBV13, the J call TRBJ2-7, with 7 bases lining up with TRBD1. V lost 5 bases, J lost 1 base, and 11 bases stayed unmatched. CDR1 is PRHDT, CDR2 FYEKMQ, per germline (reference sequence). The CDR3 covers 16 residues. The CDR3 nucleotides read TGTGCCAGCAGCCGAATCTCGGGCAGGGGGTCCTACGAGCAGTACTTC. Translation gives CASSRISGRGSYEQYF.

Concerning this clonotype itself: This clone may be a read error of a much larger clone one base away. The genes are TRBV11-3 and TRBJ1-1; D not certain. This CDR3 contains 13 residues. The V end lost 6 bases, the J end lost 1 base, and 9 bases lay between the germline ends. Per germline, CDR1 SGHNT and CDR2 YENEEA. This CDR3 reads CASSMMPNTEAFF. The DNA for the CDR3 is TGTGCCAGCAGTATGATGCCGAACACTGAAGCTTTCTTT.

As for this clonotype: A clone one base away is much larger, so this may be a read error. This CDR3 is missing its conserved last phenylalanine or tryptophan, likely due to a read error. The chain carries TRBV7-9 and TRBJ1-1; D uncertain. Germline CDR1 is SEHNR and CDR2 is FQNEAQ (reference sequence). The CDR3 is 12 amino acids. Trimming removed 6 bases at V and 8 bases at J, with 13 bases between. DNA for the CDR3: TGTGCCAGCAGTTATCGCCCACCGGAAGCTTTCCTT. Translated, it gives CASSYRPPEAFL.

This clonotype has more than one count but fewer than ten. A much larger clone differs by one base, so this may be a read error. V gene TRBV20-1 combines with J gene TRBJ1-4; D might be TRBD1 (5 bases). Germline loops: CDR1 DFQATT, CDR2 SNEGSKA (reference sequence). The CDR3 has 10 residues. The CDR3 reads CSVGGKNLFF. The CDR3 DNA is TGCAGCGTCGGGGGAAAAAACCTGTTTTTT.

This clonotype was observed many times. The chain has TRBV5-5 and TRBJ1-1, with no clear D. Per germline, CDR1 SGHKS and CDR2 YYEKEE (reference sequence). The V gene lost 6 bases and the J gene lost 4 bases, with 16 bases spanning the gap. The length of the CDR3 is 14 residues. The CDR3 DNA follows: TGTGCCAGCAAGCGACTCGGGGAGGGCACTGAAGCTTTCTTT. It is translated as CASKRLGEGTEAFF. The whole variable domain, filled in from reference TRBV5-5 and TRBJ1-1, reads DAGVTQSPTHLIKTRGQQVTLRCSPISGHKSVSWYQQVLGQGPQFIFQYYEKEERGRGNFPDRFSARQFPNYSSELNVNALLLGDSALYLCASKRLGEGTEAFFGQGTRLTVV.

In this sample, this clonotype turned up a few times. V gene TRBV3-1 combines with J gene TRBJ1-6; D unresolved. V dropped 6 bases and J dropped 7 bases, with 7 bases sitting between them. CDR1 is LGHDT, CDR2 YNNKEL, per germline (reference sequence). This CDR3 has 12 residues. The CDR3 sequence: CASRDLNSPLHF. In DNA, the CDR3 is TGTGCCAGCAGGGATCTGAATTCACCCCTCCACTTT.

This clonotype was observed at least ten times. The chain links TRBV29-1 to TRBJ2-7, with D perhaps TRBD2 (5 bases). CDR1 is SQVTM, CDR2 ANQGSEA, per germline. V lost 4 bases, J lost 0 bases, and 10 bases lay in between. The CDR3 spans 13 residues. The CDR3 region has the DNA TGCAGCGTTGGAGGGTCAATCTCCTACGAGCAGTACTTC. Protein sequence: CSVGGSISYEQYF.

The CDR3 DNA is TGCAGTGCTAGGGGGCTAGCAGGGGTAACCTACGAGCAGTACTTC. Translating it yields CSARGLAGVTYEQYF. The V call is TRBV29-1, the J call TRBJ2-7, with 7 bases aligning to TRBD1. CDR3 length: 15 amino acids. Germline lookup yields CDR1 SQVTM and CDR2 ANQGSEA.

The chain combines TRBV29-1 with TRBJ1-6; 8 positions agree with TRBD1. V trimming: 4 bases; J trimming: 9 bases; junction bases outside the gene matches: 5. CDR3 length: 13 residues. In germline, CDR1 is SQVTM, CDR2 ANQGSEA. CDR3 in amino acids: CSVGTGLGSPLHF. The CDR3 bases are TGCAGCGTTGGGACAGGGCTAGGTTCACCCCTCCACTTT.

This clonotype was seen ten or more times. This sequence joins TRBV7-9 and TRBJ1-1; possibly TRBD1 for D (5 bases). The germline V gene has CDR1 SEHNR and CDR2 FQNEAQ (reference sequence). This CDR3 region has 15 residues. V was shortened by 4 bases and J by 4 bases, with 16 bases between the two germline ends. CDR3 region: CASSSVEGRGTEAFF. The CDR3 nucleotides read TGTGCCAGCAGCTCCGTTGAGGGGCGAGGCACTGAAGCTTTCTTT.

This clonotype was counted many times. The CDR3 nucleotides read TGTGCCAGCAGCTTAGCAAGGGCTAGCGGGAGGGACGACTCCTACGAGCAGTACTTC. It translates to CASSLARASGRDDSYEQYF. The chain couples TRBV7-2 to TRBJ2-7; 12 bases align to TRBD2. The CDR3 has 19 amino acids. V lost 0 bases and J lost 0; bases outside the gene matches: 9. Germline V gene lookup returns CDR1 SGHTA and CDR2 FQGNSA.